This T cell receptor beta chain was sequenced during a study of shared clonotypes between healthy human individuals. Turning to the study itself: The plates for each donor numbered three CD4 naive, three CD4 memory, two CD8 naive and one CD8 memory. Study findings and constraints: Blood alone was sampled, and tissue repertoires likely differ.

In regard to this clone: Its antigen is still unknown.

Naive CD8 cells comprised CD45RO-negative, CCR7-positively selected cells, excluding terminally differentiated effector memory CD45RA+ cells. Each of the donors was a healthy adult who was HIV-negative and had not had a recent acute infection or vaccination. The CDR3 runs 14 residues. V lost 6 bases and J lost 2, with 12 bases in between. Germline CDR1 and CDR2: MDHEN and SYDVKM. Authors' data handling: Junction-only sequences produced by ImmunoSEQ had no quality scores, so filtering differed. Produced via immunoSEQ multiplex PCR; TCRdb's table is partial and in-frame only. V, J and clone size were drawn from that table, and D and trimming were deduced from the DNA. The sample records millions of clones, just over 90% being singletons.

V and J are TRBV28 and TRBJ2-3; TRBD2 might be the D (6 bases). The clonotype was recovered from a man aged 18 to 29 in good health. Some clones in this sample may be carry-over from other donors' samples. The sequencing input was naive CD8+ T cells from PBMCs. CDR3 region: CASSRGLTTDTQYF. The DNA of the CDR3 is TGTGCCAGCAGCCGGGGACTGACCACAGATACGCAGTATTTT.